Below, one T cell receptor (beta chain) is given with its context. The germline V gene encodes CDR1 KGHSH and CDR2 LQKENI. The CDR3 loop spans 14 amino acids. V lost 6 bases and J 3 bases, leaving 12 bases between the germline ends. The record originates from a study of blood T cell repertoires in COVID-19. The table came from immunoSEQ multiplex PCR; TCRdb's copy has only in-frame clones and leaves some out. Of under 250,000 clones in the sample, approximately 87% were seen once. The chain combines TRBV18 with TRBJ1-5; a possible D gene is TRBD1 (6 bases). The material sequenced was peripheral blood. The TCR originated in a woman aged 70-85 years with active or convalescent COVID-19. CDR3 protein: CASSPTGPNQPQHF. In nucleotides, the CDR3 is TGTGCCAGCTCGCCCACAGGGCCCAATCAGCCCCAGCATTTT. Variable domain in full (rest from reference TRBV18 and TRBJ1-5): NAGVMQNPRHLVRRRGQEARLRCSPMKGHSHVYWYRQLPEEGLKFMVYLQKENIIDESGMPKERFSAEFPKEGPSILRIQQVVRGDSAAYFCASSPTGPNQPQHFGDGTRLSIL.